The T cell receptor beta chain under discussion was sequenced for a study of T cell responses to AZD1222 COVID-19 vaccine. For the study at large: Some second doses came at about 4 weeks and others at about 12 weeks; these were pooled.

As to this clone: The antigen remains undetermined.

Using immunoSEQ multiplex PCR, the repertoire was profiled, and TCRdb retains in-frame clones only, with some absent. The sample has 95,000 to 150,000 clones; 80% to 95% are singletons. CDR1 LNHDA and CDR2 SQIVND come from the germline V gene (reference sequence). The CDR3 spans 16 residues. Trimming took off 5 bases at V and 1 base at J, with 12 bases between the two ends. Notes on the study in general: In a largely white British group with more females than males, clonal diversity was possibly underestimated. Across spike, vaccine-associated CD4 TCRs were found, dominant at 160-218 and 743-854.

The J gene is TRBJ2-6, the V gene TRBV19, with D possibly being TRBD2 (5 bases). Sequences were derived from peripheral blood, sampled on day 0 of AZD1222 vaccination. The TCR originated in an adult in good health. CDR3 sequence: CASSQKSGSGANVLTF. The CDR3 DNA sequence: TGTGCCAGTAGTCAGAAGTCGGGATCTGGGGCCAACGTCCTGACTTTC.